The present T cell receptor (beta chain) was sequenced within a study of response to subunit inactivated influenza vaccine. Study conclusions and caveats: A suggestion made by the authors is that each seasonal influenza vaccination recruits few new T cells.

One entry per CDR3 protein results from TCRdb running MiXCR on the RT-PCR reads. The sample includes 500,000 to 600,000 distinct CDR3 sequences, roughly 10% of them seen just once. V gave up 2 bases and J gave up 0 bases; unmatched junction bases: 6. CDR3 size: 17 residues. From germline, CDR1 is LGHNA and CDR2 YSLEER. This clonotype was picked up many times. The target antigen is unknown. In addition, the sample was reused for a study of T cells expressing NK-cell markers. From that report: In generating TCR beta cDNA, 5'RACE template switching with UMIs was used. It was sorted CD3+CD56-NKG2C+, CD3+CD56+NKG2C- and CD3+CD56+NKG2C+ T cells that provided the TCR beta repertoires. Several experiments confined sorting to alpha-beta TCR T cells with an anti-gamma-delta TCR antibody.

J is TRBJ2-1 and V is TRBV4-3, with TRBD2 identical over 8 bases. Sequences were derived from PBMCs from blood, sampled on the day of vaccination. This TCR was sampled from a man aged 45-65 years who received an inactivated influenza vaccine. This CDR3 reads CASSQYTGLDSYNEQFF. The CDR3, as DNA: TGCGCCAGCAGCCAATACACGGGACTAGACTCCTACAATGAGCAGTTCTTC.